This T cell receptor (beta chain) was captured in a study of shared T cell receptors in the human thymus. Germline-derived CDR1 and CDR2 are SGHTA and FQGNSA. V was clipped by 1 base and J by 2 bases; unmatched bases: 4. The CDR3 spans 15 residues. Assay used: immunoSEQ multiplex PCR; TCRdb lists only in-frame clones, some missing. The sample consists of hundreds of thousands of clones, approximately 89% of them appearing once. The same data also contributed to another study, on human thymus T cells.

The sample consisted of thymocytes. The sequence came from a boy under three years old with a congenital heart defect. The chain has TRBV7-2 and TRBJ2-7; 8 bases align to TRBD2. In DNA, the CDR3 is TGTGCCAGCAGCTTAGGGAATAGCGGGGCCTACGAGCAGTACTTC. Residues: CASSLGNSGAYEQYF.